This passage covers 11 T cell receptor beta chains from one sample sequenced in a study of identical twins. TCRdb itself ran the 5' RACE reads through MiXCR, one entry per CDR3 protein. The sample contains about 530,000 distinct CDR3 sequences, around 22% of which appear only once. The same specimen was also included in a second study, on yellow fever vaccine responses in identical twins.

Sequences were obtained from CD4+ T cells sorted from blood. These receptors were collected from a woman between 18 and 30 years old in good health.

This clonotype appeared many times. The CDR3 bases are TGTGCCAGCAGCTTGGCGTCCGGGGCGAATTCACCCCTCCACTTT. Translated: CASSLASGANSPLHF. The V and J genes are TRBV5-6 and TRBJ1-6; maybe TRBD1 (5 bases). Per the germline V gene, CDR1 is SGHDT and CDR2 is YYEEEE. V was clipped by 0 bases and J by 7 bases, with 11 bases between them. The CDR3 totals 15 residues.

The rearrangement links TRBV20-1 to TRBJ1-2; 10 bases are a match to TRBD1. Germline CDR1 and CDR2: DFQATT and SNEGSKA (reference sequence). The CDR3 is 15 amino acids. Trimming took 6 bases from V and 8 from J; bases not matched to a gene: 15. For the CDR3, the DNA is TGCAGTGCCTATATCCGGGACAGGGGTATGTTCGGCTACACCTTC. Protein: CSAYIRDRGMFGYTF.

This clonotype was detected only a few times. J is TRBJ1-2 and V is TRBV2; D is undetermined. This CDR3 spans 15 amino acids. Germline CDR1 is SNHLY and CDR2 is FYNNEI. V lost 2 bases to trimming and J lost 3 bases, with 13 bases between them. The DNA of the CDR3 is TGTGCCAGCAGTGAAAATACGTGGGGTCACTATGGCTACACCTTC. Translated, it gives CASSENTWGHYGYTF.

This clonotype showed up just a few times. The chain has TRBV28 and TRBJ1-2; tentative D call: TRBD1 (5 bases). The CDR3 has 14 residues. The ends were cut back, 3 bases at V and 6 bases at J, with 14 bases in the middle. The germline V gene encodes CDR1 MDHEN and CDR2 SYDVKM. The CDR3 DNA reads TGTGCCAGCAGTTTCGGGGGACCATATAATGGCTACACCTTC. This gives the protein CASSFGGPYNGYTF.

This clonotype showed up just a few times. The V call is TRBV7-2, the J call TRBJ2-7; D is undetermined. The CDR3 covers 14 residues. Per germline, CDR1 SGHTA and CDR2 FQGNSA. V lost 4 bases, J lost 5 bases, and 15 bases lay in between. This chain's CDR3 is CASSSRVSGHEQYF. In DNA, the CDR3 is TGTGCCAGCAGCTCACGGGTTTCAGGCCACGAGCAGTACTTC.

There are many counts of this clonotype. The chain employs TRBV4-2 and TRBJ1-2; no definite D call. Germline CDR1 reads LGHNA; CDR2 reads YNFKEQ. CDR3 size: 16 residues. V lost 0 bases to trimming and J lost 4 bases, with 15 bases between them. The CDR3 loop reads CASSQDSPNFGYGYTF. The CDR3 region has the DNA TGTGCCAGCAGCCAAGATAGTCCGAACTTTGGCTATGGCTACACCTTC.

This rearrangement joins TRBV20-1 to TRBJ2-3, with 9 bases fitting TRBD2. The trim removed 3 bases at V and 5 bases at J, leaving 6 bases unmatched. This CDR3 is 14 amino acids long. Germline loops: CDR1 DFQATT, CDR2 SNEGSKA (reference sequence). The CDR3 DNA reads as TGCAGTGCTAGTGGGCGGGGGGGCCGAGATACGCAGTATTTT. This gives the protein CSASGRGGRDTQYF.

The V call is TRBV6-1, the J call TRBJ2-4; weak D call: TRBD2 (6 bases). Germline V lookup: CDR1 MNHNS, CDR2 SASEGT. This CDR3 spans 18 amino acids. The V end lost 0 bases, the J end lost 1 base, and 16 bases lay between the germline ends. This CDR3 reads CASSEAILANLAKNIQYF. Here the CDR3 DNA reads TGTGCCAGCAGTGAAGCAATTCTAGCGAACCTCGCCAAAAACATTCAGTACTTC.

The V gene is TRBV19, the J gene TRBJ1-5; D may be TRBD1 (6 bases). Germline CDR1 reads LNHDA; CDR2 reads SQIVND (reference sequence). The CDR3 is made up of 15 amino acids. V dropped 5 bases and J dropped 5 bases, with 16 bases sitting between them. CDR3 sequence (DNA): TGTGCCAGTAGTCCCCGCGGGGGGCTCCATCAGCCCCAGCATTTT. This translates into CASSPRGGLHQPQHF.

This clonotype was seen more than once but under ten times. This rearrangement joins TRBV5-1 to TRBJ2-1; 14 bases match TRBD2. CDR1 SGHRS and CDR2 YFSETQ come from the germline V gene. The CDR3 sequence is 19 residues long. V dropped 4 bases and J dropped 2; count of bases not matched to a gene: 11. The CDR3 protein is CASSPYLGLAGATYNEQFF. The CDR3, as DNA: TGCGCCAGCAGCCCCTACCTGGGACTAGCGGGGGCCACCTACAATGAGCAGTTCTTC.

This chain joins TRBV7-6 and TRBJ2-3; 9 bases are a match to TRBD2. Per germline, CDR1 SGHVS and CDR2 FNYEAQ. The CDR3 extends over 16 amino acids. V dropped 1 base and J dropped 6; count of bases not matched to a gene: 8. As DNA, the CDR3 is TGTGCCAGCAGCTTAGGTCCTAGCGGGACGGGTGATACGCAGTATTTT. It yields the protein CASSLGPSGTGDTQYF. Drawing the rest from reference TRBV7-6 and TRBJ2-3, the complete variable domain is GAGVSQSPRYKVTKRGQDVALRCDPISGHVSLYWYRQALGQGPEFLTYFNYEAQQDKSGLPNDRFSAERPEGSISTLTIQRTEQRDSAMYRCASSLGPSGTGDTQYFGPGTRLTVL.